The present T cell receptor beta chain was sequenced within a study of glioma-infiltrating T cells after dendritic cell vaccination. The overall study: Dendritic cell vaccination trial patients had either newly diagnosed or recurrent glioblastoma.

TCRdb keeps only in-frame clones here, not all; method: immunoSEQ multiplex PCR. The sample has 100,000 or so clones; 80% are singletons. Time point defined: after dendritic cell vaccination, including at tumor progression/relapse. Blood PBMC samples: pre-vaccination, two weeks post third vaccination, and at tumor progression. The source of this sequence is a human donor with glioblastoma. The material sequenced was blood, taken after dendritic cell vaccination.

CDR3 residues: CASSLTGGSYNSPLHF. The CDR3 nucleotides read TGTGCCAGCAGCTTGACAGGGGGTTCCTATAATTCACCCCTCCACTTT. The chain joins TRBV5-6 to TRBJ1-6, with 8 bases lining up with TRBD1. Trimming removed 1 base from V and 1 base from J; junction bases left unmatched: 1. This CDR3 has 16 residues. Germline V gives CDR1 SGHDT, CDR2 YYEEEE.